A selection of T cell receptor beta chains follows, all from one sample in a study of cytomegalovirus exposure and HLA in healthy donors. The table came from immunoSEQ multiplex PCR; TCRdb's copy has only in-frame clones and leaves some out. The sample includes approximately 120,000 clones, roughly 81% of them seen just once. The sequenced sample was PBMCs. These receptors all stem from a woman in her 30s in good health and CMV-seronegative. CDR3s include the opening cysteine and the closing phenylalanine or tryptophan. The order of the fields is J gene, D gene, V gene, CDR3 length, clone size, CDR3 DNA, CDR3 protein. The D gene is left open where the match is weak. The listing skips clone size in some rows; elsewhere it reads once, few, many or a size class.

TRBJ2-1 TRBD2 TRBV4-2 16 . TGTGCCAGCAGCCAAGAGAGCGGGGGGGCCTTATATGAGCAGTTCTTC CASSQESGGALYEQFF
TRBJ1-5 . TRBV18 16 . TGTGCCAGCTCACCACTCGGCCCTGAGGCAAATCAGCCCCAGCATTTT CASSPLGPEANQPQHF
TRBJ1-1 . TRBV7-8 14 once TGTGCCAGCAGCTTAGGGTCCAGGGGAGTTGAAGCTTTCTTT CASSLGSRGVEAFF
TRBJ2-3 . TRBV6-5 14 . TGTGCCAGCACTCAAACAGGGGGAGGGGATACGCAGTATTTT CASTQTGGGDTQYF
TRBJ2-1 TRBD2 TRBV5-4 17 . TGTGCCAGCAGCTCTAAGGAGTGGACTAGCGGGGGAGGTGAGCAGTTCTTC CASSSKEWTSGGGEQFF
TRBJ1-2 . TRBV7-9 14 . TGTTCCAGCAGCTTCAGGAGGGCCGTCTATGGCTACACCTTC CSSSFRRAVYGYTF
TRBJ2-3 . TRBV5-1 11 . TGCGCCAGCAGCTTGCAAGATACGCAGTATTTT CASSLQDTQYF
TRBJ1-1 . TRBV27 16 . TGTGCCAGCAGTCCTTGGGGGGTGAGGAGGAACACTGAAGCTTTCTTT CASSPWGVRRNTEAFF
TRBJ2-5 TRBD2 TRBV11-1 16 . TGTGCCAGCAGCCCTCTTGCGGGGGAGGGACAAGAGACCCAGTACTTC CASSPLAGEGQETQYF
TRBJ2-7 . TRBV7-2 15 . TGTGCCAGCAGCTTGGAGGCTATAAGCTCCTACGAGCAGTACTTC CASSLEAISSYEQYF
TRBJ1-2 . TRBV19 15 . TGTGCCAGTAGTATATGGGGCGGACAGAACTATGGCTACACCTTC CASSIWGGQNYGYTF
TRBJ2-7 TRBD2 TRBV5-1 15 . TGCGCCAGCAGCGTACTAGCGGGAGGGCCCTACGAGCAGTACTTC CASSVLAGGPYEQYF
TRBJ1-1 TRBD1 TRBV4-1 15 . TGCGCCAGCAGCCAATCGACAGGGGAAGGCACTGAAGCTTTCTTT CASSQSTGEGTEAFF
TRBJ2-6 . TRBV7-8 16 . TGTGCCAGCAGCTTAGCGGCGGGATCTGGGGCCAACATCCTGACTTTC CASSLAAGSGANILTF
TRBJ2-5 . TRBV15 13 . TGTGCCACCAGGAAACGGTCCGCTAGGGAGCAGTACTTC CATRKRSAREQYF
TRBJ1-5 . TRBV30 14 . TGTGCCTGGGGTGGACAGCCTAGCAATCAGCCCCAGCATTTT CAWGGQPSNQPQHF
TRBJ1-2 . TRBV7-8 16 few TGTGCCAGCAGCTTACAAGGCCCGACAGCTGACTATGGCTACACCTTC CASSLQGPTADYGYTF
TRBJ2-1 . TRBV7-7 16 . TGTGCTAGCAGCCTTGGCGGGGTTAGCTCCTACAATGAGCAGTTCTTC CASSLGGVSSYNEQFF
TRBJ1-4 TRBD1 TRBV2 16 . TGTGCCAGCAGCTCCCAGGGGGCAGCTATTGGCGAAAAACTGTTTTTT CASSSQGAAIGEKLFF
TRBJ1-5 . TRBV5-1 14 . TGCGCCAGCAGCTTGGCCCGGGGCAATCAGCCCCAGCATTTT CASSLARGNQPQHF
TRBJ1-4 TRBD1 TRBV6-5 13 . TGTGCCAGCAGTAGACAGGGGTATGGGGAACTGTTTTTT CASSRQGYGELFF
TRBJ1-1 TRBD1 TRBV18 14 . TGTGCCAGCTCACTCGACAGGGGGGACACTGAAGCTTTCTTT CASSLDRGDTEAFF
TRBJ1-2 . TRBV30 13 . TGTGCCTGGATCACGACCCGGGGGAACGGCTACACCTTC CAWITTRGNGYTF
TRBJ2-2 . TRBV7-3 15 few TGTGCCAGCAGCCCACGACAGGATCCCGCCGGGGAGCTGTTTTTT CASSPRQDPAGELFF
TRBJ2-4 TRBD1 TRBV4-2 15 . TGTGCCAGCAGCCAAGATAGGGGACAGGGCGACATTCAGTACTTC CASSQDRGQGDIQYF
TRBJ2-7 . TRBV19 19 . TGTGCCAGTAGCCAACTCCGGGGGATCAGGGAACTGAGCTCCTACGAGCAGTACTTC CASSQLRGIRELSSYEQYF
TRBJ1-1 TRBD1 TRBV6-5 14 . TGTGCCAGCAGAAGGGACAGGGTTTTCACTGAAGCTTTCTTT CASRRDRVFTEAFF
TRBJ1-1 TRBD1 TRBV29-1 13 . TGCAGCGTTGTAAGACAGGGTAGCACTGAAGCTTTCTTT CSVVRQGSTEAFF
TRBJ1-5 . TRBV6-4 15 . TGTGCCAGCAGTGATTCAGCGGGGGAGGGAGATACGCAGCATTTT CASSDSAGEGDTQHF
TRBJ2-2 . TRBV6-4 14 . TGTGCCAGCAGTGTCAGGGTGACCACCGGGGAGCTGTTTTTT CASSVRVTTGELFF
TRBJ2-3 TRBD2 TRBV11-3 14 . TGTGCCAGCAGCTCCGGGGGGGTGGCAGATACGCAGTATTTT CASSSGGVADTQYF